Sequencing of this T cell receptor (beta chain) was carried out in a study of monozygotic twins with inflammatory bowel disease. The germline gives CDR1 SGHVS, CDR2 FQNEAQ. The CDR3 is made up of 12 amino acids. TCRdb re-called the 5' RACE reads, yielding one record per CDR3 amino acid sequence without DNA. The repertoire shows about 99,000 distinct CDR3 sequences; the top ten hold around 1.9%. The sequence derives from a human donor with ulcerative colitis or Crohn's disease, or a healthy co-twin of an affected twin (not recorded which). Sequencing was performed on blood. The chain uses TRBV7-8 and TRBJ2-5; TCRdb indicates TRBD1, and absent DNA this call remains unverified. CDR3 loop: CASSLTAGAQYF.